This T cell receptor (beta chain) was recorded in a study of monozygotic twins with inflammatory bowel disease. UMIs that included a 6-nucleotide sample barcode were added by template switching, which took place during cDNA synthesis. Two nested PCRs, of around 15 and 9 cycles, processed TCRalpha and TCRbeta cDNA. Each CDR3 protein gets one entry in TCRdb, which reprocessed the 5' RACE reads and gives no DNA. This table holds some 330,000 distinct CDR3 sequences. Concerning this clonotype itself: Its specificity is not known.

Overall study findings and caveats: The authors could not tell different T cell subtypes apart. IBD-affected twins scored below their healthy co-twins in TCRbeta diversity (inverse Simpson).

The sequenced sample was blood. This receptor was obtained from a human donor with ulcerative colitis or Crohn's disease, or a healthy co-twin of an affected twin (not recorded which).

CDR3 loop: CASSSTGRPPIAGSSYNEQFF. The genes are TRBV28 and TRBJ2-1; the D call from TCRdb, TRBD2, cannot be confirmed without DNA. The V gene's germline CDR1 is MDHEN and CDR2 SYDVKM. The CDR3 runs 21 residues.